Listed here are 23 T cell receptor beta chains from one sample, sequenced in a study of blood T cells in healthy people across ages. A J-beta primer mix and a sample-barcoded 5' primer were used in a second PCR of about 6 to 12 cycles. MiXCR, run by TCRdb on the 5' RACE reads, gives a single entry per CDR3 protein. The sample lists approximately 290,000 distinct CDR3 sequences; about 25% were seen once. The sample consisted of blood. Every receptor here comes from a woman in her 70s in good health.

The chain uses TRBV21-1 and TRBJ2-1; the listed D gene, TRBD2, was not tested against the DNA. TRBV21-1 is designated a pseudogene. The CDR3 runs 16 residues. CDR3 nucleotide sequence: TGTGCCAGCAGCAAAGCGATCGGGACTAGCTACAATGAGCAGTTCTTC. Amino acid sequence: CASSKAIGTSYNEQFF.

The chain links TRBV20-1 to TRBJ2-7, with D maybe TRBD2 (6 bases). V gave up 2 bases and J gave up 1 base, with 21 bases separating them. Germline lookup yields CDR1 DFQATT and CDR2 SNEGSKA (reference sequence). The CDR3 consists of 17 residues. CDR3 in amino acids: CSARSGPRREKSYEQYF. The CDR3 nucleotides are TGCAGTGCTAGATCGGGCCCCAGGCGGGAAAAATCCTACGAGCAGTACTTC.

In this sample, this clonotype turned up once. The rearrangement joins TRBV28 to TRBJ2-1; 8 nucleotides agree with TRBD1. V shed 5 bases, J shed 7 bases, and the junction held 10 bases outside the gene matches. Per germline, CDR1 MDHEN and CDR2 SYDVKM. The CDR3 runs 15 residues. The CDR3 nucleotides read TGTGCCAGCAGTACGCCAGGGGGCGCGGGAAATGAGCAGTTCTTC. It yields the protein CASSTPGGAGNEQFF.

The chain combines TRBV20-1 with TRBJ2-1, with D unresolved. With 6 bases removed from V and 10 bases from J, the gap between germline ends came to 16 bases. The CDR3 is made up of 12 amino acids. Germline V CDR1 and CDR2: DFQATT, SNEGSKA (reference sequence). The DNA for the CDR3 is TGCAGTGCCGCACCAGTCCTACGGGAGCAGTTCTTC. Residues: CSAAPVLREQFF.

This clonotype occurred a few times. This chain joins TRBV20-1 and TRBJ2-3, with TRBD1 identical over 7 bases. There are 13 residues in the CDR3. The junction had 3 bases not matched to a gene; V was cut back by 4 bases and J by 2 bases. The germline V gene encodes CDR1 DFQATT and CDR2 SNEGSKA (reference sequence). The CDR3 loop reads CSATGQVTDTQYF. CDR3 sequence (DNA): TGCAGTGCTACAGGACAGGTCACAGATACGCAGTATTTT.

The chain couples TRBV2 to TRBJ2-1; tentatively, D is TRBD1 (6 bases). Trimming shortened V by 6 bases and J by 5 bases, and 11 bases separated the two germline ends. This CDR3 is built from 13 residues. Per germline, CDR1 SNHLY and CDR2 FYNNEI. The chain's CDR3 is CASRVDRNNEQFF. The CDR3 coding sequence is TGTGCCAGCAGGGTAGACAGGAACAATGAGCAGTTCTTC.

The rearrangement joins TRBV7-2 to TRBJ1-5; TRBD1 might be the D (6 bases). V lost 1 base and J 6 bases, leaving 19 bases between the germline ends. Germline-derived CDR1 and CDR2 are SGHTA and FQGNSA. CDR3 length: 17 amino acids. The CDR3 protein is CASSLGIPAGVSQPQHF. The DNA of the CDR3 is TGTGCCAGCAGCTTAGGGATACCCGCAGGGGTAAGTCAGCCCCAGCATTTT. Full variable domain (rest looked up from reference TRBV7-2 and TRBJ1-5): GAGVSQSPSNKVTEKGKDVELRCDPISGHTALYWYRQSLGQGLEFLIYFQGNSAPDKSGLPSDRFSAERTGGSVSTLTIQRTQQEDSAVYLCASSLGIPAGVSQPQHFGDGTRLSIL.

V and J are TRBV29-1 and TRBJ2-4; perhaps TRBD1 as D (6 bases). Germline assignment: CDR1 SQVTM and CDR2 ANQGSEA. The CDR3 runs 13 residues. Trimming stripped 3 bases from V and 9 bases from J, with 15 bases between. CDR3 amino acids: CSVESWTEGIQYF. The CDR3 coding sequence is TGCAGCGTTGAGAGCTGGACAGAAGGCATTCAGTACTTC.

CDR3 region: CSARAPRLWGEGNTEAFF. Here the CDR3 DNA reads TGCAGTGCTAGAGCCCCTCGGCTGTGGGGAGAAGGGAACACTGAAGCTTTCTTT. V is TRBV20-1 and J is TRBJ1-1; D gene ambiguous. Germline V lookup: CDR1 DFQATT, CDR2 SNEGSKA (reference sequence). This CDR3 is built from 18 residues. Trimming stripped 1 base from V and 1 base from J, with 22 bases between.

This chain connects TRBV6-6 to TRBJ2-7; 10 bases line up with TRBD1. The trim removed 6 bases at V and 7 bases at J, leaving 6 bases unmatched. This CDR3 has 13 residues. CDR1 is MNHNY and CDR2 is SVGAGI in the germline V gene (reference sequence). The CDR3 bases are TGTGCCAGCAGCAAAGGACAGGGGGGGGAGCAGTACTTC. Translating it yields CASSKGQGGEQYF.

The V gene is TRBV28, the J gene TRBJ1-2; D not certain. This CDR3 comprises 14 residues. The germline CDR1 and CDR2 sequences are MDHEN and SYDVKM. The V gene lost 7 bases and the J gene lost 0 bases, with 12 bases spanning the gap. Here the CDR3 DNA reads TGTGCCAGCATCAAACAGATTCCTAACTATGGCTACACCTTC. Its protein product is CASIKQIPNYGYTF.

V gene TRBV11-2 combines with J gene TRBJ2-1; 10 nucleotides align to TRBD2. V lost 5 bases, J lost 4 bases, and 8 bases stayed unmatched. Germline V CDR1 and CDR2: SGHAT, FQNNGV. This CDR3 region has 16 residues. CDR3 protein: CASSPWTSGLYNEQFF. The CDR3 DNA sequence: TGTGCCAGCAGCCCCTGGACTAGCGGACTATACAATGAGCAGTTCTTC. Drawing the rest from reference TRBV11-2 and TRBJ2-1, the complete variable domain is EAGVAQSPRYKIIEKRQSVAFWCNPISGHATLYWYQQILGQGPKLLIQFQNNGVVDDSQLPKDRFSAERLKGVDSTLKIQPAKLEDSAVYLCASSPWTSGLYNEQFFGPGTRLTVL.

The rearrangement joins TRBV6-6 to TRBJ2-7; D is unclear. Trimming took 6 bases from V and 0 from J, leaving 6 bases between them. The germline V gene encodes CDR1 MNHNY and CDR2 SVGAGI (reference sequence). The CDR3 covers 12 residues. The CDR3 nucleotides read TGTGCCAGCAGGCCAAGCTCCTACGAGCAGTACTTC. This codes for CASRPSSYEQYF.

This clonotype was counted a few times. The rearrangement uses TRBV4-1 and TRBJ2-7; 11 bases map to TRBD2. The closer fit of TRBJ2-5 to the DNA end suggests the J call may be wrong. Germline V gene data show CDR1 as MGHRA and CDR2 as YSYEKL. This CDR3 region has 15 residues. The CDR3 DNA follows: TGCGCCAGCAGCCTATCCGGGACTAGCGGCGAGACCCAGTACTTC. It codes for CASSLSGTSGETQYF.

The chain is built from TRBV27 and TRBJ1-6, with 8 positions matching TRBD1. There are 15 residues in the CDR3. The trim removed 3 bases at V and 8 bases at J, leaving 6 bases unmatched. Germline loops: CDR1 MNHEY, CDR2 SMNVEV (reference sequence). For the CDR3, the DNA is TGTGCCAGCAGTTTCGTGGGACAGGCACATTCACCCCTCCACTTT. Protein product: CASSFVGQAHSPLHF.

The rearrangement links TRBV29-1 to TRBJ2-1; possible D gene TRBD2, 5 bases. This CDR3 region has 16 residues. Germline V lookup: CDR1 SQVTM, CDR2 ANQGSEA. The germline V and J ends were trimmed by 4 bases and 0 bases, with 16 bases remaining between them. The CDR3 DNA is TGCAGCGTTGTTTTTCGGGATTCCAGCTCCTACAATGAGCAGTTCTTC. Its protein product is CSVVFRDSSSYNEQFF.

This clonotype was observed a few times. J is TRBJ1-2 and V is TRBV10-3, with D hard to call. The CDR3 contains 14 residues. Germline-derived CDR1 and CDR2 are ENHRY and SYGVKD. The V end lost 6 bases, the J end lost 1 base, and 12 bases lay between the germline ends. Here the CDR3 DNA reads TGTGCCATCAGGGAACAGACTAATAACTATGGCTACACCTTC. It specifies CAIREQTNNYGYTF.

This clonotype was seen a few times. This sequence joins TRBV5-1 and TRBJ1-2, with 8 bases aligning to TRBD1. CDR1 SGHRS and CDR2 YFSETQ come from the germline V gene. Trimming removed 4 bases from V and 3 bases from J; junction bases left unmatched: 8. This CDR3 spans 15 amino acids. CDR3 DNA: TGCGCCAGCAGCCAAACCGGACAGGGCGACTATGGCTACACCTTC. This translates into CASSQTGQGDYGYTF.

The genes are TRBV20-1 and TRBJ1-1; D not resolved. The V gene's germline CDR1 is DFQATT and CDR2 SNEGSKA (reference sequence). The V gene lost 2 bases and the J gene lost 0 bases, with 13 bases spanning the gap. CDR3 length: 15 residues. The CDR3: CSARYGLPMNTEAFF. CDR3 nucleotide sequence: TGCAGTGCTAGATATGGGCTCCCCATGAACACTGAAGCTTTCTTT.

This clonotype was recorded at least ten times. The V call is TRBV29-1, the J call TRBJ2-4, with 10 bases matching TRBD1. V shed 4 bases and J 2 bases; nucleotides not matched to a gene: 2. Germline loops: CDR1 SQVTM, CDR2 ANQGSEA. The length of the CDR3 is 14 residues. The CDR3, as DNA: TGCAGCGTTGGGGGACAGGGGACCAAAAACATTCAGTACTTC. Amino acid sequence: CSVGGQGTKNIQYF.

The CDR3 loop is CASSLVGGLSSYNEQFF. The DNA of the CDR3 is TGTGCCAGCAGCTTAGTGGGAGGCTTGAGCTCCTACAATGAGCAGTTCTTC. V gene TRBV11-2 combines with J gene TRBJ2-1; tentatively, D is TRBD2 (6 bases). The CDR3 is 17 residues long. Germline values: CDR1 SGHAT, CDR2 FQNNGV. Trimming stripped 1 base from V and 0 bases from J, with 13 bases between.

The chain combines TRBV7-6 with TRBJ2-7; possible D gene TRBD2, 5 bases. CDR1 is SGHVS and CDR2 is FNYEAQ in the germline V gene. The CDR3 spans 15 residues. V was clipped by 1 base and J by 4 bases, with 14 bases between them. The CDR3 coding sequence is TGTGCCAGCAGCTTAGTGGGCGGACTCTCGTACGAGCAGTACTTC. Its translation is CASSLVGGLSYEQYF.

This clonotype was detected ten times or more. The J gene is TRBJ1-2, the V gene TRBV7-2; no firm D call. The CDR3 is 11 residues long. Trimming removed 5 bases at V and 8 bases at J, with 9 bases between. Germline loops: CDR1 SGHTA, CDR2 FQGNSA. This chain's CDR3 is CASSPGNGYTF. The CDR3, as DNA: TGTGCCAGCAGCCCCGGAAACGGCTACACCTTC.